The 4 T cell receptor beta chains reported below all come from one sample, sequenced in a study of tumor-infiltrating lymphocytes in primary liver carcinoma. They got blood RNA out of unsorted whole blood and also pulled out germline DNA. A primer matching the constant region was used to make TCR beta cDNA from approximately 0.45 ug of total RNA. The TCR beta library was amplified through three nested multiplex PCR rounds in a modified ARM-PCR procedure. Researchers ran the first two PCR rounds for 10 cycles each with TRBV1-TRBV30 forward primers and a C-beta reverse primer. Each CDR3 protein is one row after TCRdb ran MiXCR on the multiplex PCR reads. Found here are 300,000 to 350,000 distinct CDR3 sequences, around three fifths of them singletons; the top ten hold about 6.3%. Sequencing input: peripheral blood. These receptors originate from a man aged 40-49 years with primary liver carcinoma and hepatitis B virus infection.

This clonotype was seen many times. V usage is TRBV4-3 and J usage is TRBJ2-5; D is unresolved. Trimming shortened V by 0 bases and J by 4 bases, and 12 bases separated the two germline ends. The germline gives CDR1 LGHNA, CDR2 YSLEER. The CDR3 is 15 amino acids. CDR3 region: CASSQDGSKGETQYF. The CDR3 region has the DNA TGCGCCAGCAGCCAAGATGGATCCAAGGGAGAGACCCAGTACTTC.

To note about this clonotype: The conserved closing phenylalanine or tryptophan is absent in this CDR3, likely reflecting a read error. The chain carries TRBV11-2 and TRBJ1-1; possible D gene TRBD1, 5 bases. The germline V and J ends were trimmed by 8 bases and 0 bases, with 22 bases remaining between them. CDR1 is SGHAT and CDR2 is FQNNGV in the germline V gene. This CDR3 has 17 residues. The CDR3, as DNA: TGTGCCAGCTGCAAAAGGTTGGGACTAAGGATGAACACTGAAGCTTTCTCT. It encodes CASCKRLGLRMNTEAFS.

The chain employs TRBV4-1 and TRBJ1-5, with D perhaps matching TRBD1 (6 bases). Germline V CDR1 and CDR2: MGHRA, YSYEKL. CDR3 length: 15 amino acids. The V gene lost 8 bases and the J gene lost 0 bases, with 14 bases spanning the gap. CDR3 in amino acids: CASGRGDISNQPQHF. In DNA, the CDR3 is TGCGCCAGCGGCCGAGGGGACATTAGCAATCAGCCCCAGCATTTT.

For this clonotype: A much larger clone sits a single nucleotide away, making a read error possible. The chain couples TRBV6-5 to TRBJ2-7, with 7 nucleotides matching TRBD2. The junction had 12 bases not matched to a gene; V was cut back by 6 bases and J by 4 bases. Germline CDR1 is MNHEY and CDR2 is SVGAGI. The CDR3 contains 15 residues. CDR3 amino acids: CASRYSAGETYEQYF. The CDR3 DNA sequence: TGTGCCAGCAGATATTCGGCGGGAGAAACGTACGAGCAGTACTTC.